This T cell receptor (beta chain) is from a study of tumor-infiltrating lymphocytes in primary liver carcinoma. Whole-study results and caveats: A significantly higher top-250-clone fraction was found in tumors than in blood (p = 0.039).

A note on this clonotype: Its antigen is undetermined. Its ends do not fully match the called genes, so a read error is possible.

Co-extracting RNA and DNA was done with about 17-30 mg of unsorted bulk tissue as input. The CDR3 consists of 18 residues. Per the germline V gene, CDR1 is SGHRS and CDR2 is YFSETQ. Synthesis of TCR beta cDNA was carried out from approximately 500 ng total RNA with a constant-region primer. Researchers made the TCR beta libraries by running three nested multiplex PCR rounds with slightly modified ARM-PCR. Two initial PCR rounds of around 9 cycles each paired TRBV1-TRBV30 forward primers with a C-beta reverse primer. TCRdb independently ran MiXCR on the multiplex PCR reads; one entry per CDR3 protein. Of 80,000 or so distinct CDR3 sequences in the sample, roughly 69% were seen once.

The TCR comes from a man between 40 and 49 years old with primary liver carcinoma and hepatitis B virus infection. Sequences were obtained from tumor-adjacent normal liver tissue. The gene calls are TRBV5-1 and TRBJ2-1; 9 nucleotides agree with TRBD2. This CDR3 reads CASSLDGSGSTSYNGQFF. The CDR3 DNA is TGTGCCAGCAGCTTGGACGGTAGCGGGAGTACGTCCTACAATGGGCAGTTCTTT. Using reference TRBV5-1 and TRBJ2-1 for the parts outside the CDR3, the full variable domain is KAGVTQTPRYLIKTRGQQVTLSCSPISGHRSVSWYQQTPGQGLQFLFEYFSETQRNKGNFPGRFSGRQFSNSRSEMNVSTLELGDSALYLCASSLDGSGSTSYNGQFFGPGTRLTVL.